Listed below are T cell receptor beta chains from one sample, sequenced in a study of identical twins' blood T cells. TCRdb used MiXCR to reprocess the 5' RACE reads, holding one entry per CDR3 protein. The sample records hundreds of thousands of distinct CDR3 sequences, 28% being singletons. The sequencing sample was made of PBMCs. The receptors come from a woman aged 18 to 49 in good health. CDR3s include the opening cysteine and the closing phenylalanine or tryptophan. The D gene is left open where the match is weak. Some rows mark clone size as missing; the rest say once, few, many or name a class of expanded clone.

TRBV7-2	NA	TRBJ1-2	NA	TGTGCCAGTAGCTTAGCGCAAGTGGGTACTTATGGCTACACCTTC	CASSLAQVGTYGYTF
TRBV27	NA	TRBJ1-2	NA	TGTGTCAGCAGTTTATCGACGGGCCCTTTTCGTCGCTACACCTTC	CVSSLSTGPFRRYTF
TRBV20-1	TRBD1	TRBJ1-3	NA	TGCAGTGCTTACAACAGGGGTGCTGGAAACACCATATATTTT	CSAYNRGAGNTIYF
TRBV5-1	TRBD2	TRBJ2-3	NA	TGCGCCAGCAGCTCCTCAGAGAGTAGCGGGGTTACAGATACGCAGTATTTT	CASSSSESSGVTDTQYF
TRBV28	NA	TRBJ1-1	many	TGTGCCAGCAGGACCTACTTGAACACTGAAGCTTTCTTT	CASRTYLNTEAFF
TRBV6-6	NA	TRBJ2-3	NA	TGTGCCAGCAGTTACAGGATCTCAGATACGCAGTATTTT	CASSYRISDTQYF
TRBV7-6	NA	TRBJ2-3	NA	TGTGCCAGCAGCCGCCTGACAGAACCTACAGATACGCAGTATTTT	CASSRLTEPTDTQYF
TRBV27	NA	TRBJ1-2	NA	TGTGCCAGCAGTTCTCTGACGAGGTCTAACTATGGCTACACCTTC	CASSSLTRSNYGYTF
TRBV6-5	NA	TRBJ1-1	NA	TGTGCCAGCAGTTACTCGACCGCAGACGTGAACACTGAAGCTTTCTTT	CASSYSTADVNTEAFF
TRBV7-3	NA	TRBJ1-6	NA	TGTGCCAGCAGCTACAGGGCGTCCGATTCACCCCTCCACTTT	CASSYRASDSPLHF
TRBV5-5	NA	TRBJ1-4	few	TGTGCCAGCAGCCCCGGACTCACTGAAAAACTGTTTTTT	CASSPGLTEKLFF
TRBV5-1	NA	TRBJ1-1	NA	TGCGCCAGCAGCTTGAAAATGAACACTGAAGCTTTCTTT	CASSLKMNTEAFF
TRBV11-2	NA	TRBJ1-2	few	TGTGCCAGCAGTCCGGGGCCAGCTAACTATGGCTACACCTTC	CASSPGPANYGYTF
TRBV9	TRBD1	TRBJ1-1	NA	TGTGCCAGCAGCCAAGGAACCGGGACAGGGTATTACACAGCTTTCTTT	CASSQGTGTGYYTAFF
TRBV12-3/TRBV12-4	TRBD2	TRBJ2-1	NA	TGTGCCAGCAGTTTCATCGCGGGGGGGCCCAATGAGCAGTTCTTC	CASSFIAGGPNEQFF
TRBV18	NA	TRBJ1-5	NA	TGTGCCAGCTCAGAGAACTCCCCCCTCGCATATAGCAATCAGCCCCAGCATTTT	CASSENSPLAYSNQPQHF
TRBV27	NA	TRBJ2-3	once	TGTGCCAGCAGCGGGACTGGCGGGAGCACAGATACGCAGTATTTT	CASSGTGGSTDTQYF
TRBV20-1	TRBD1	TRBJ2-1	few	TGCAGTGCCTATTGGTCGGGACAGCACAATGAGCAGTTCTTC	CSAYWSGQHNEQFF
TRBV6-5	NA	TRBJ1-1	few	TGTGCCAGCAGTTACGGGCGGGGGAACACTGAAGCTTTCTTT	CASSYGRGNTEAFF
TRBV19	NA	TRBJ2-5	few	TGTGCCAGCTCCGGGACCGAAGAGACCCAGTACTTC	CASSGTEETQYF
TRBV18	NA	TRBJ1-2	NA	TGTGCCAGCACGTTCACTCTAGCAACTAACTATGGCTACACCTTC	CASTFTLATNYGYTF
TRBV29-1	TRBD1	TRBJ1-1	many	TGCAGCGTATCGGACAGGGACACTGAAGCTTTCTTT	CSVSDRDTEAFF
TRBV5-1	NA	TRBJ1-2	few	TGCGCCAGCAGCTTGGTTTCGGGGCGTTCTAACTATGGCTACACCTTC	CASSLVSGRSNYGYTF
TRBV6-1	NA	TRBJ1-2	many	TGTGCCAGCAGTCCCAGGGCCGCGTATGGCTACACCTTC	CASSPRAAYGYTF